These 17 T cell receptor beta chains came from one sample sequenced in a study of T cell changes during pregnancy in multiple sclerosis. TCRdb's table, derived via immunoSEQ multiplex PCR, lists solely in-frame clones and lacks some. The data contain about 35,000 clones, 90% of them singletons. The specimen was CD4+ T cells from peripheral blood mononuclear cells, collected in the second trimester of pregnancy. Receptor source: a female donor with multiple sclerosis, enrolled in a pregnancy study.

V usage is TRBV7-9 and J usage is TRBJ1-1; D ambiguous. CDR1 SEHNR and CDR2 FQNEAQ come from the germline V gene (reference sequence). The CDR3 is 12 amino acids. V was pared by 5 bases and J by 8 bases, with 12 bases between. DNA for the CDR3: TGTGCCAGCAGCCTTTCCGCGGGGGAAGCTTTCTTT. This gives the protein CASSLSAGEAFF. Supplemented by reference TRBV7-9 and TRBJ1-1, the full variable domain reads DTGVSQNPRHKITKRGQNVTFRCDPISEHNRLYWYRQTLGQGPEFLTYFQNEAQLEKSRLLSDRFSAERPKGSFSTLEIQRTEQGDSAMYLCASSLSAGEAFFGQGTRLTVV.

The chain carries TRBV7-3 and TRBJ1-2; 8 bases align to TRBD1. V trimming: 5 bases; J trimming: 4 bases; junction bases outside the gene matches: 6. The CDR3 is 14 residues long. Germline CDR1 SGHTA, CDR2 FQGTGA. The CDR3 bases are TGTGCCAGCAGCCCCACAGGGGGGACCTATGGCTACACCTTC. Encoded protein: CASSPTGGTYGYTF.

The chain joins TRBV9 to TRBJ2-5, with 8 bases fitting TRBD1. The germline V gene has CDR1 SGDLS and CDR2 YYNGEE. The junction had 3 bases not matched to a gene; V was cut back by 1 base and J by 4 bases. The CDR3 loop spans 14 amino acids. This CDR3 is CASSVSGGSETQYF. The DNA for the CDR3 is TGTGCCAGCAGCGTATCAGGGGGCTCAGAGACCCAGTACTTC.

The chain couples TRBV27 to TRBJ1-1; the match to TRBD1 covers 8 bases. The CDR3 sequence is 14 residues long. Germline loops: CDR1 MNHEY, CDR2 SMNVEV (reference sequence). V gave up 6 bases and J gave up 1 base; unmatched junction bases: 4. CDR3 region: CASRRDRPNTEAFF. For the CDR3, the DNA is TGTGCCAGCAGGAGGGACAGGCCGAACACTGAAGCTTTCTTT.

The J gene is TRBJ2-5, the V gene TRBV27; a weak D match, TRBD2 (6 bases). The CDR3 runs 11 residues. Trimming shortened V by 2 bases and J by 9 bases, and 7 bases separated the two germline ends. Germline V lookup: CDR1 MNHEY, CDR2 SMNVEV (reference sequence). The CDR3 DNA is TGTGCCAGCAGTTTAGGAGGGGCCCAGTACTTC. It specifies CASSLGGAQYF.

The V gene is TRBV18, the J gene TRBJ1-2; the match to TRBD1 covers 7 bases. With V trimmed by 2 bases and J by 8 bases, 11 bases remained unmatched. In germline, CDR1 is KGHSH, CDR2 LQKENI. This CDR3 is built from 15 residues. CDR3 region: CASSPTTRQGLGYTF. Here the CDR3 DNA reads TGTGCCAGCTCACCAACCACACGACAGGGACTGGGCTACACCTTC.

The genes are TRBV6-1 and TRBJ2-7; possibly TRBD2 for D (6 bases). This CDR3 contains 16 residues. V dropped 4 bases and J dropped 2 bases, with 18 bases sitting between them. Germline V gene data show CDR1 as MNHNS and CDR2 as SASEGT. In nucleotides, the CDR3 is TGTGCCAGCAGTGGTAGCCGGGCCCCGGGGGCCTACGAGCAGTACTTC. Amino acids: CASSGSRAPGAYEQYF.

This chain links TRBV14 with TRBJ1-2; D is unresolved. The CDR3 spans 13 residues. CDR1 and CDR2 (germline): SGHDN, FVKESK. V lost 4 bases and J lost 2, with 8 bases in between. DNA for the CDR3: TGTGCCAGCAGCCCAGACGTCAACTATGGCTACACCTTC. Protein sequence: CASSPDVNYGYTF.

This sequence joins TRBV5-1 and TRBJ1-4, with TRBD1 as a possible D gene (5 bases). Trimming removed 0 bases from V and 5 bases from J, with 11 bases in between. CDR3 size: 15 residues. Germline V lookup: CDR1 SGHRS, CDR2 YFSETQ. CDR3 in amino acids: CASSLGDRKNEKLFF. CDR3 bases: TGCGCCAGCAGCTTGGGTGACAGAAAAAATGAAAAACTGTTTTTT.

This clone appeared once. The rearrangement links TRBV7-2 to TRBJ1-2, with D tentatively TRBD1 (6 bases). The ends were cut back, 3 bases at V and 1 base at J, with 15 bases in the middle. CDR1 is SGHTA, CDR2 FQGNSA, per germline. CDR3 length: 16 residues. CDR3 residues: CASSLTGNILNYGYTF. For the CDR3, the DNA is TGTGCCAGCAGCTTGACAGGAAACATTCTTAACTATGGCTACACCTTC.

The CDR3 bases are TGTGCCACCAGCAGAGATCAGAACATGAACACTGAAGCTTTCTTT. Its protein is CATSRDQNMNTEAFF. V is TRBV15 and J is TRBJ1-1; D unresolved. Trimming pared 0 bases from V and 0 bases from J, leaving 8 bases between. This CDR3 comprises 15 residues. Germline CDR1 and CDR2: LNHNV and YYDKDF (reference sequence).

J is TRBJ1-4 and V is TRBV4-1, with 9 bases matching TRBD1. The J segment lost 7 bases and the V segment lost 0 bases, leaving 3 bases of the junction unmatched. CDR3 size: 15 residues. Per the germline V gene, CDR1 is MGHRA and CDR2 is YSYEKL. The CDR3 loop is CASSQEAGQGEKLFF. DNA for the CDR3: TGCGCCAGCAGCCAAGAGGCGGGACAGGGTGAAAAACTGTTTTTT.

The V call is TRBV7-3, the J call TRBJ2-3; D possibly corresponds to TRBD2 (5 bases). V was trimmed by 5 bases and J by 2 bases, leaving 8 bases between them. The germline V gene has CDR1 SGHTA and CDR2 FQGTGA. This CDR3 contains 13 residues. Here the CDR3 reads CASSAGYTDTQYF. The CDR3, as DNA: TGTGCCAGCAGCGCGGGCTACACAGATACGCAGTATTTT.

The CDR3 DNA reads TGCAGCGTTGCAGGGGTAATGTTTACTGGAAACACCATATATTTT. Translated, it gives CSVAGVMFTGNTIYF. The V and J genes are TRBV29-1 and TRBJ1-3, with D tentatively TRBD1 (6 bases). V shed 4 bases and J shed 2 bases, with 15 bases lying between them. CDR3 length equals 15 residues. CDR1 is SQVTM, CDR2 ANQGSEA, per germline.

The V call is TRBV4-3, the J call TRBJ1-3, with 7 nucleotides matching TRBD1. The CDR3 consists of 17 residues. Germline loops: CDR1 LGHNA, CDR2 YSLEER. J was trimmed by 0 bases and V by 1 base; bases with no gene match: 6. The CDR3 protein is CASSQGGQSSSGNTIYF. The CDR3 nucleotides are TGCGCCAGCAGCCAAGGGGGACAGAGCAGCTCTGGAAACACCATATATTTT.

The CDR3: CASIRKEGYTEAFF. CDR3 sequence (DNA): TGTGCCAGTATCCGCAAGGAGGGGTACACTGAAGCTTTCTTT. This sequence joins TRBV19 and TRBJ1-1; weak D call: TRBD1 (5 bases). Trimming cost V 7 bases and J 3 bases, with 15 bases left between them. The CDR3 consists of 14 residues. Germline CDR1 and CDR2: LNHDA and SQIVND (reference sequence). The full variable domain, with the rest looked up from reference TRBV19 and TRBJ1-1, is DGGITQSPKYLFRKEGQNVTLSCEQNLNHDAMYWYRQDPGQGLRLIYYSQIVNDFQKGDIAEGYSVSREKKESFPLTVTSAQKNPTAFYLCASIRKEGYTEAFFGQGTRLTVV.

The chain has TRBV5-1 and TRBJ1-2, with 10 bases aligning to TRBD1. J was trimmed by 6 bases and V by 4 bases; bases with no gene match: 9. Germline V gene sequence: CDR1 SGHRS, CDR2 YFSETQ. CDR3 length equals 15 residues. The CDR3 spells CASSPMGTGDHGYTF. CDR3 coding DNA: TGCGCCAGCAGCCCCATGGGGACAGGGGATCATGGCTACACCTTC.